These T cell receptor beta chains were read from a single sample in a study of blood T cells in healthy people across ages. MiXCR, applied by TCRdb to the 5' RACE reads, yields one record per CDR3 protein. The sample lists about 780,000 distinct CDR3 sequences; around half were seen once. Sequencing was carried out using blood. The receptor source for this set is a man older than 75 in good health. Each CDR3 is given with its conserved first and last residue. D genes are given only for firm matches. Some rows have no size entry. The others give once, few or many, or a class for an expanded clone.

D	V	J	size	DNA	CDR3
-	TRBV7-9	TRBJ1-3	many	TGTGCCAGCAGCACCCGACAGGACGGAAACACCATATATTTT	CASSTRQDGNTIYF
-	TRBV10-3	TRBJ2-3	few	TGTGCCATCAAAAGGACAGATACGCAGTATTTT	CAIKRTDTQYF
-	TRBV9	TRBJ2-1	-	TGTGCCAGCAGCTCCGCGGGGAACTCCTACAATGAGCAGTTCTTC	CASSSAGNSYNEQFF
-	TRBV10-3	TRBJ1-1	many	TGTGCCATCCGGGACCAGGGAAAGAACACTGAAGCTTTCTTT	CAIRDQGKNTEAFF
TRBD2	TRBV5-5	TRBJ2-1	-	TGTGCCAGCAGCTCGACTAGCGGGATATACACTGAGCAGTTCTTC	CASSSTSGIYTEQFF
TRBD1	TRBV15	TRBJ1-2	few	TGTGCCACCAGCCCGGACAGGGATTATGGCTACACCTTC	CATSPDRDYGYTF
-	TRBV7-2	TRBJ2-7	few	TGTGCCAGCAGCTTAGCGGGGCGGGGCGAGCAGTACTTC	CASSLAGRGEQYF
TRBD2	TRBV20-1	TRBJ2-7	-	TGCAGTGCTAGTGGGACTAGCGTTCGTCGTGGGTACAATGAGCAGTACTTC	CSASGTSVRRGYNEQYF
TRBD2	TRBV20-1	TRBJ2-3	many	TGCAGTGCCTCCGGGACTAGCGGGCCAGATACGCAGTATTTT	CSASGTSGPDTQYF
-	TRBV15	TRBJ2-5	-	TGTGCCACCAGCAGAGTGCGGGGCTCCCAAGAGACCCAGTACTTC	CATSRVRGSQETQYF
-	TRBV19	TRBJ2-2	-	TGTGCCAGTAGTATGAGTGGGACCGGGGAGCTGTTTTTT	CASSMSGTGELFF
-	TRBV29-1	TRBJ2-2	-	TGCAGCGTCCTGACGGTGACCACCGGGGAGCTGTTTTTT	CSVLTVTTGELFF
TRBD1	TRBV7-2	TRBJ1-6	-	TGTGCCAGCAGCGGACGACAGGGGGCGGTTTCACCCCTCCACTTT	CASSGRQGAVSPLHF
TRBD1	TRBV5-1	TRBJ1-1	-	TGCGCCAGCAGATGGGACAGGGAAACTGAAGCTTTCTTT	CASRWDRETEAFF
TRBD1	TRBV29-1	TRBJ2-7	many	TGCAGCGTGTCGGGACAGGGGACCGAGCAGTACTTC	CSVSGQGTEQYF
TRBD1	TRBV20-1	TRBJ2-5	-	TGCAGTGTGCCGGGACAGGGGCAAGAGACCCAGTACTTC	CSVPGQGQETQYF
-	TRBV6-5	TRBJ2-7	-	TGTGCCAGCATGCCGGGACTCTCCTACGAGCAGTACTTC	CASMPGLSYEQYF
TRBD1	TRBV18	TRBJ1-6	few	TGTGCCAGCTCACCCGGGACAGATAATTCACCCCTCCACTTT	CASSPGTDNSPLHF
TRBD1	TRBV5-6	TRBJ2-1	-	TGTGCCAGCAGCTTACCCCGGGACAGGGATGAGCAGTTCTTC	CASSLPRDRDEQFF
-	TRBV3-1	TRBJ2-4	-	TGTGCCAGCAGCCAAGAAACCTTAGCCAAAAACATTCAGTACTTC	CASSQETLAKNIQYF
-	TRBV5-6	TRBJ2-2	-	TGTGCCAGCAGCTTTGGGATCGACAGGGGGGAGCTGTTTTTT	CASSFGIDRGELFF
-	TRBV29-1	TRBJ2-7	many	TGCAGCGTTGTAGTGAGTAGCACATCCTACGAGCAGTACTTC	CSVVVSSTSYEQYF
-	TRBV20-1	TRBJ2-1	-	TGCAGTGCTAGAGCGAGCGTCAATGAGCAGTTCTTC	CSARASVNEQFF
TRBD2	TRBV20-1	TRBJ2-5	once	TGCAGTGCTAGAGGTGCCAGCGGGAGGGCGGTGGAGCAGTACTTC	CSARGASGRAVEQYF
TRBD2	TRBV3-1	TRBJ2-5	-	TGTGCCAGCAGCCAAGAAGAGTGGGAGGGCCGGAAGGACGAAGAGACCCAGTACTTC	CASSQEEWEGRKDEETQYF
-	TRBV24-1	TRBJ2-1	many	TGTGCCACCAGTGATTTGAGCGTTTTAGAGCAGTTCTTC	CATSDLSVLEQFF
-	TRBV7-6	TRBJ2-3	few	TGTGCCAGCAGCTTTCATCCAGATACGCAGTATTTT	CASSFHPDTQYF
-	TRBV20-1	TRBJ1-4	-	TGCAGTGCTAGGGGTCGGGACAATCGTCGTGGGACTAATGAAAAACTGTTTTTT	CSARGRDNRRGTNEKLFF
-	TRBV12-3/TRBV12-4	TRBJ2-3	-	TGTGCCAGCAGTTTGACGGGGAGCGCAGATACGCAGTATTTT	CASSLTGSADTQYF
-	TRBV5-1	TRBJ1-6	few	TGCGCCAGCAGCCGGATTGGAGAGAATTCACCCCTCCACTTT	CASSRIGENSPLHF
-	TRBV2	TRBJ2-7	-	TGTGCCAGCAGAATGTTTGCCTACGAGCAGTACTTC	CASRMFAYEQYF
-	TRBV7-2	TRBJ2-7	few	TGTGCCAGCAGCTCCGCGGGCGAGCAGTACTTC	CASSSAGEQYF
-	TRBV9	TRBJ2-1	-	TGTGCCGGCAGCAGCCTGGACACGGCTTGGAATGAGCAGTTCTTC	CAGSSLDTAWNEQFF
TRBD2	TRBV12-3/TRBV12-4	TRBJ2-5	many	TGTGCCAGCACAACATCTGGGGCGGGAGGACTAGAGACCCAGTACTTC	CASTTSGAGGLETQYF
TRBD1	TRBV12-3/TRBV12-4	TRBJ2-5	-	TGTGCCAGCACCCGACAGGGGTTTGCGAATGAGCAGTACTTC	CASTRQGFANEQYF
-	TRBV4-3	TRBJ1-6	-	TGCGCCAGCAGCCTATCCCGTCTTTCGTATTCACCCCTCCACTTT	CASSLSRLSYSPLHF
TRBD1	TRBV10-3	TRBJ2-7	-	TGTACCATCAGCCCCGACCCTGGGACAGACTACGAGCAGTACTTC	CTISPDPGTDYEQYF
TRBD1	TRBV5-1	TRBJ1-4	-	TGCGCCAGCAGCAGGACAGGGGGTTTTAATGAAAAACTGTTTTTT	CASSRTGGFNEKLFF
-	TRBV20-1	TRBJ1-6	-	TGCAGTGCCCTCAAGAGTAGGGAATCACCCCTCCACTTT	CSALKSRESPLHF
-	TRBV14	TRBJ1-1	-	TGTGCCAGCAGCCAAGTTTGGGACACTGAAGCTTTCTTT	CASSQVWDTEAFF
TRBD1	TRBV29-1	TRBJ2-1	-	TGCAGCGGGGTAGGACAGGGATATTGGCAGTTCTTC	CSGVGQGYWQFF
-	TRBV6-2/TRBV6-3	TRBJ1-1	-	TGTGCCAGCAGTTTTCCCCCCCTGGGAGGGGTGAACACTGAAGCTTTCTTT	CASSFPPLGGVNTEAFF
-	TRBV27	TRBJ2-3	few	TGTGCCAGCAGTTTCCCCCCGGGGGCAGGTAGGCCGACGCAGTATTTT	CASSFPPGAGRPTQYF
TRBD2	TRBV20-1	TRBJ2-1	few	TGCAGTGCTAGAGATCGAGCGGGAGGGCCCAATGAGCAGTTCTTC	CSARDRAGGPNEQFF
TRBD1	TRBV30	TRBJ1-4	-	TGTGCCTGGAGCGCTGGGACAGGGAGAGGTAAACTGTTTTTT	CAWSAGTGRGKLFF
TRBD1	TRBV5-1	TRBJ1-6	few	TGCGCCAGCAGCTCCCGGACAGGGGATGGTTCACCCCTCCACTTT	CASSSRTGDGSPLHF
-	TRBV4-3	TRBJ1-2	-	TGCGCCAGCAGCCAAGATTTGGGGACGTCCCTTCATGGCTACACCTTC	CASSQDLGTSLHGYTF
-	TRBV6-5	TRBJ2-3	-	TGTGCCAGGGAGGTGCATTCGGACGTATATACGCAGTATTTT	CAREVHSDVYTQYF
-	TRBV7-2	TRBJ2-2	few	TGTGCCAGCAGCATAATATTGGGGGAGCTGTTTTTT	CASSIILGELFF
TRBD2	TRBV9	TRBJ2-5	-	TGTGCCAGCAGCGTCCCGACTACTAGCGGGATAAGTGAGCAGTACTTC	CASSVPTTSGISEQYF